This TCR beta chain comes out of a study of blood T cell repertoires in COVID-19 (dated by TCRdb to 2020 to 2021). As for the study more broadly: The collaborator samples originated in the United States, Italy and Spain and spanned the acute and convalescent phases of COVID-19. The prospective study material was composed of cDNA or gDNA derived from T cells, B-cell-depleted T cells, or PBMCs. Deeply sampled blood TCRbeta repertoires from subjects exposed to, actively infected with, or recovered from COVID-19 were included in the dataset. The repertoires were released in a freely available public database meant as a resource for research on the immune response to SARS-CoV-2. Samples came from the ongoing ImmuneRACE study (first 160 participants) plus 1,254 subjects from 6 global collaborators. A de-identified subject ID, COVID-19 status, age in years and sex were almost always included in the sample metadata. Where available, HLA class I and class II types were obtained from metadata supplied by the sample provider rather than from assay-based typing. Broad study findings and their caveats: Clinical and demographic metadata were provided uncurated, with the amount varying by source and participant.

V is cut by 0 bases and J by 0 bases, and the space between the germline ends is 5 bases. Taken from cysteine to phenylalanine, the CDR3 has 14 residues. Only the CDR3 portion is preserved as DNA: 42 bases, with reading frame beginning at the first base. Per the germline V gene (reference sequence), MNHEY is the CDR1 and SMNVEV is the CDR2. A note on this clone: The antigen it binds to is not known. No qualities accompany the bases; no much larger clone lies one base away.

TCRbeta CDR3 regions were amplified from genomic DNA using the immunoSEQ Assay, a bias-controlled multiplex PCR. Concerning the study's data processing: The number of nucleated cells in each sample was estimated from the amplification of reference gene primers within the assay. To quantify the absolute abundance of each unique TCRbeta CDR3 rearrangement, sequence reads were collapsed and filtered. For each sample, productive Simpson clonality was calculated as the square root of Simpson's diversity index across productive rearrangements. In TCRdb, the immuneACCESS table is reduced to in-frame sequences with V and J assigned. These tables do not hold every clone; where another copy was compared, an unresolved V gene accounts for under half, and the others remain unexplained. V and J calls plus clone size are reproduced from that table; the DNA served to infer D and trimming. Recorded for this sample are fewer than 350,000 clones; over 75% of them occurred a single time. The top ten clones comprise 8% to 10% of the sample.

Participants in the prospective study were aged roughly 18 to 95 years, lived in over 20 United States geographic areas, and enrolled through a virtual design. To assign participants to cohorts, the prospective study relied on clinical history that participants themselves reported in a screening survey and a study questionnaire. Recovered participants in ImmuneRACE Cohort 3 were defined as having two consecutive negative NP/OP PCR tests, clearance from a healthcare professional, or resolution of symptoms. In the prospective study, mobile phlebotomists collected whole blood, serum and a nasopharyngeal or oropharyngeal swab from each participant. Over a roughly two-month period, participants in the prospective study had the option of providing additional blood draws and questionnaires. Before DNA extraction, blood samples from the prospective study were shipped at room temperature or frozen.

The rearrangement joined TRBV27 to TRBJ1-1, with no confidently assigned D gene. Source material: PBMCs or T cells enriched from blood (not recorded which). The clonotype was recovered from a woman in her thirties or forties who had recovered from COVID-19. This receptor carries the CDR3 CASSLSRMNTEAFF. The nucleotides are TGTGCCAGCAGTTTATCGAGGATGAACACTGAAGCTTTCTTT.